The 7 T cell receptor beta chains below all came from one sample that was sequenced in a study of neurological immune-mediated disorders. TCRdb re-called the 5' RACE reads through MiXCR, storing one row per CDR3 protein. The sample contains fewer than 80,000 distinct CDR3 sequences, around 5.2% of which appear only once. Sequencing used PBMCs. These receptors originate from a woman aged 45-59 years with multiple sclerosis.

This clonotype was seen at least ten times. The rearrangement uses TRBV14 and TRBJ1-1; no reliable D call. The CDR3 loop spans 12 amino acids. Trimming pared 3 bases from V and 3 bases from J, leaving 5 bases between. The germline CDR1 and CDR2 sequences are SGHDN and FVKESK. The CDR3 region is CASSQGYTEAFF. CDR3 nucleotides: TGTGCCAGCAGCCAGGGCTACACTGAAGCTTTCTTT.

The table lists this clonotype with many counts. This chain connects TRBV7-8 to TRBJ2-3, with TRBD1 identical over 7 bases. From germline, CDR1 is SGHVS and CDR2 FQNEAQ. The CDR3 has 17 amino acids. V gave up 0 bases and J gave up 2 bases; unmatched junction bases: 8. The CDR3 spells CASSLARDRRPTDTQYF. CDR3 sequence (DNA): TGTGCCAGCAGCTTAGCCCGGGACAGAAGACCCACAGATACGCAGTATTTT.

Ten or more counts support this clonotype. J is TRBJ2-7 and V is TRBV20-1; the match to TRBD1 covers 9 bases. CDR1 is DFQATT and CDR2 is SNEGSKA in the germline V gene (reference sequence). With V trimmed by 7 bases and J by 5 bases, 3 bases remained unmatched. CDR3 size: 11 residues. CDR3 in amino acids: CSVQGADEQYV. The DNA for the CDR3 is TGCAGTGTACAGGGGGCGGACGAGCAGTACGTC.

The table lists this clonotype with many counts. The chain uses TRBV4-3 and TRBJ1-4; tentatively, D is TRBD1 (6 bases). Trimming shortened V by 0 bases and J by 6 bases, and 11 bases separated the two germline ends. This CDR3 has 15 amino acids. Germline V CDR1 and CDR2: LGHNA, YSLEER. CDR3 nucleotide sequence: TGCGCCAGCAGCCAAGAGGGCCAGGGGCATGAAAAACTGTTTTTT. The encoded protein is CASSQEGQGHEKLFF.

This clonotype was seen repeatedly, ten times or more. The rearrangement links TRBV6-5 to TRBJ2-3; D unclear. CDR1 is MNHEY, CDR2 SVGAGI, per germline. Trimming stripped 6 bases from V and 0 bases from J, with 13 bases between. The CDR3 sequence is 15 residues long. The CDR3 region is CASSNLFDSTDTQYF. DNA of the CDR3: TGTGCCAGCAGCAATCTGTTTGATAGCACAGATACGCAGTATTTT.

There are many counts of this clonotype. The J gene is TRBJ2-5, the V gene TRBV20-1, with D tentatively TRBD2 (5 bases). V dropped 3 bases and J dropped 3 bases, with 20 bases sitting between them. Germline lookup yields CDR1 DFQATT and CDR2 SNEGSKA (reference sequence). This CDR3 comprises 16 residues. The CDR3 protein is CSASDSREIRKETQYF. Written as DNA, the CDR3 is TGCAGTGCTAGCGATTCTAGGGAGATCAGGAAAGAGACCCAGTACTTC.

In this sample, this clonotype turned up many times. The chain's CDR3 is CASSLKLTGTDTQYF. The CDR3 nucleotides read TGTGCCAGCAGCTTGAAACTTACTGGCACAGATACGCAGTATTTT. J is TRBJ2-3 and V is TRBV5-6, with no clear D. This CDR3 is 15 amino acids long. Germline V lookup: CDR1 SGHDT, CDR2 YYEEEE. Trimming cost V 1 base and J 1 base, with 10 bases left between them.